This T cell receptor (beta chain) was sequenced for a study of blood T cell repertoires in COVID-19. Study-wide background: The study drew acute and convalescent COVID-19 samples from the United States, Italy and Spain. From T cells, B-cell-depleted T cells, or PBMCs came the material, which was cDNA or gDNA.

The CDR3 is made up of 16 amino acids. Germline CDR1 SGHTA, CDR2 FQGNSA. V lost 5 bases, J lost 6 bases, and 10 bases stayed unmatched. Original processing notes: The authors estimated nucleated cell counts from reference gene primer amplification. Assay used: immunoSEQ multiplex PCR; TCRdb lists only in-frame clones, some missing. Clone size and the V and J calls come from that table; the DNA yielded D and trimming. The table includes nearly 100,000 clones, about 88% detected once. This TCR derives from a woman aged 60-75 years with acute or convalescent COVID-19. The chain employs TRBV7-2 and TRBJ1-5, with 10 positions matching TRBD1. Sequencing was carried out using peripheral blood. The CDR3 region is CASSGRQGARGQPQHF. In nucleotides, the CDR3 is TGTGCCAGCAGCGGACGACAGGGGGCGCGTGGTCAGCCCCAGCATTTT.